This record concerns one T cell receptor (beta chain) sequence. This entry is derived from a study of blood T cell repertoires in COVID-19. Whole-study context: Acute and convalescent COVID-19 specimens originated in the United States, Italy and Spain. In each case, the material was cDNA or gDNA derived from T cells, B-cell-depleted T cells, or PBMCs.

Original processing notes: From reference gene primer amplification, estimates of nucleated cell counts were derived. Assay: immunoSEQ multiplex PCR; the TCRdb copy retains only in-frame clones and omits some. V and J calls and clone size are those listed in that table; D and trimming were worked out from the DNA. The sample lists approximately 100,000 clones; roughly 83% were seen once. Germline CDR1 and CDR2: KGHSH and LQKENI. J gave up 13 bases and V 5 bases, and 13 bases lay outside the gene matches. The CDR3 has 13 amino acids. The chain has TRBV18 and TRBJ1-2; 7 bases agree with TRBD1. This TCR was sampled from a woman aged 60 to 75 with acute or convalescent COVID-19. The specimen was peripheral blood. The CDR3 reads CASSGDREYLPTF. The CDR3, as DNA: TGTGCCAGCTCAGGAGACAGGGAGTACCTTCCCACCTTC.